Shown below are 9 T cell receptor beta chains from a single sample sequenced in a study of blood T cell repertoires in COVID-19. Clones were read by immunoSEQ multiplex PCR, and TCRdb kept only the in-frame ones, dropping some. The sample holds roughly 380,000 clones, roughly four fifths seen once. Sequencing was carried out using peripheral blood. Source of these receptors: a human donor with acute or convalescent COVID-19. The donor label of this sample is uncertain.

The J gene is TRBJ2-7, the V gene TRBV11-2, with 14 bases that match TRBD2. After removal of 4 bases from V and 5 bases from J, the junction contained 13 bases not matched to a gene. The germline V gene has CDR1 SGHAT and CDR2 FQNNGV. CDR3 size: 18 residues. In nucleotides, the CDR3 is TGTGCCAGCAGCTCCACCATTGGGACTAGCGGGAGAAGGGACGAGCAGTACTTC. Translated, it gives CASSSTIGTSGRRDEQYF.

This chain joins TRBV30 and TRBJ1-4; D gene uncertain. Germline CDR1 GTSNPN, CDR2 SVGIG (reference sequence). The CDR3 covers 15 residues. Trimming stripped 3 bases from V and 0 bases from J, with 11 bases between. CDR3 residues: CAWSPGGATNEKLFF. The CDR3 nucleotides are TGTGCCTGGAGCCCAGGTGGTGCAACTAATGAAAAACTGTTTTTT. Based on the CDR3 plus reference TRBV30 and TRBJ1-4, the full variable domain is SQTIHQWPATLVQPVGSPLSLECTVEGTSNPNLYWYRQAAGRGLQLLFYSVGIGQISSEVPQNLSASRPQDRQFILSSKKLLLSDSGFYLCAWSPGGATNEKLFFGSGTQLSVL.

This chain connects TRBV18 to TRBJ2-5, with D unclear. The CDR3 extends over 15 amino acids. Germline V gives CDR1 KGHSH, CDR2 LQKENI. With 3 bases removed from V and 5 bases from J, the gap between germline ends came to 16 bases. CDR3 sequence reads: CASSPQPKRVETQYF. CDR3 nucleotide sequence: TGTGCCAGCTCACCCCAGCCAAAACGGGTCGAGACCCAGTACTTC.

The CDR3 coding sequence is TGTGCCAGCAGCTTAGTCCCAGGGGACAATCAGCCCCAGCATTTT. Protein sequence: CASSLVPGDNQPQHF. V gene TRBV11-3 combines with J gene TRBJ1-5; maybe TRBD1 (6 bases). Per germline, CDR1 SGHNT and CDR2 YENEEA. The V end was cut by 1 base, the J end by 3 bases, with 10 bases between. There are 15 residues in the CDR3. Together with reference TRBV11-3 and TRBJ1-5, the CDR3 gives the full variable domain: EAGVVQSPRYKIIEKKQPVAFWCNPISGHNTLYWYLQNLGQGPELLIRYENEEAVDDSQLPKDRFSAERLKGVDSTLKIQPAELGDSAVYLCASSLVPGDNQPQHFGDGTRLSIL.

The chain couples TRBV7-9 to TRBJ1-2; 12 positions agree with TRBD1. V lost 4 bases and J lost 6; bases outside the gene matches: 9. CDR3 size: 16 residues. Germline V CDR1 and CDR2: SEHNR, FQNEAQ (reference sequence). CDR3 protein: CASSSRDRGRSNGYTF. As DNA, the CDR3 is TGTGCCAGCAGCTCCAGGGACAGGGGGCGGTCGAATGGCTACACCTTC.

This rearrangement joins TRBV6-5 to TRBJ1-5, with D possibly TRBD1 on 5 matching bases. The germline V gene has CDR1 MNHEY and CDR2 SVGAGI. V was shortened by 8 bases and J by 7 bases, with 15 bases between the two germline ends. This CDR3 region has 13 residues. CDR3 in amino acids: CASSWVGGQPQHF. The CDR3 DNA sequence: TGTGCCAGCTCATGGGTGGGGGGACAGCCCCAGCATTTT.

V and J are TRBV25-1 and TRBJ1-1; 8 nucleotides agree with TRBD1. Looked up from germline, CDR1 is MGHDK and CDR2 is SYGVNS. CDR3 length equals 13 residues. Trimming took 6 bases from V and 4 from J; bases not matched to a gene: 4. The chain's CDR3 is CASSSTGVTEAFF. CDR3 in DNA: TGTGCCAGCAGCTCGACAGGGGTCACTGAAGCTTTCTTT.

The rearrangement joins TRBV2 to TRBJ2-7; D possibly corresponds to TRBD2 (5 bases). CDR3 size: 14 residues. Germline-derived CDR1 and CDR2 are SNHLY and FYNNEI. V gave up 3 bases and J gave up 2 bases, with 11 bases separating them. Here the CDR3 reads CASSDATTTYEQYF. CDR3 nucleotides: TGTGCCAGCAGTGATGCCACGACTACCTACGAGCAGTACTTC.

The chain has TRBV28 and TRBJ1-3; D is perhaps TRBD1 (5 bases). Deletions cut 3 bases from V and 0 bases from J, with 9 bases between. The CDR3 has 15 residues. Looked up from germline, CDR1 is MDHEN and CDR2 is SYDVKM. In nucleotides, the CDR3 is TGTGCCAGCAGTTTGACAGTCCCCTCTGGAAACACCATATATTTT. Encoded protein: CASSLTVPSGNTIYF.